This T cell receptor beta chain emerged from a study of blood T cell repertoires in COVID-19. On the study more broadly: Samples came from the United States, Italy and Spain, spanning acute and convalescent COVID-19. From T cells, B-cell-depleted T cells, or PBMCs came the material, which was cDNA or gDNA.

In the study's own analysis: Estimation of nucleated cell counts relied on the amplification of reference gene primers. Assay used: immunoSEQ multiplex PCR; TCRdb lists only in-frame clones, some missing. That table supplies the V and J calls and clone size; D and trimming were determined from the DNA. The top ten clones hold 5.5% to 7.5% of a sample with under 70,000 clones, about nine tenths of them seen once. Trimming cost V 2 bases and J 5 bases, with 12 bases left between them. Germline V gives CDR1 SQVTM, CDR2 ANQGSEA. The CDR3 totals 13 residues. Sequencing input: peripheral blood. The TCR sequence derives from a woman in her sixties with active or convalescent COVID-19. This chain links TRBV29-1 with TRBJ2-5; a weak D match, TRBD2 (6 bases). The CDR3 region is CSVEYGSFETQYF. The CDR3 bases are TGCAGCGTTGAATACGGGAGCTTCGAGACCCAGTACTTC. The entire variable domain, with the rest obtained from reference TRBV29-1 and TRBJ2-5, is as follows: SAVISQKPSRDICQRGTSLTIQCQVDSQVTMMFWYRQQPGQSLTLIATANQGSEATYESGFVIDKFPISRPNLTFSTLTVSNMSPEDSSIYLCSVEYGSFETQYFGPGTRLLVL.